This T cell receptor beta chain was recovered during a study of blood T cell repertoires in COVID-19. Study background: Samples of COVID-19 (acute and convalescent) were obtained from the United States, Italy and Spain.

The CDR3 runs 17 residues. V lost 4 bases and J lost 0, with 17 bases in between. CDR1 SGHDT and CDR2 YYEEEE come from the germline V gene. Authors' data handling: Quantification of nucleated cells was approximated via reference gene primer amplification. The protocol was immunoSEQ multiplex PCR, while the TCRdb copy is restricted to in-frame clones and leaves out a portion. V and J calls and clone size follow that table, whereas D and trimming were derived from the DNA. The data hold around 80,000 clones, with around 80% observed a single time. This TCR was sampled from a man aged 60-69 years with acute or convalescent COVID-19. The chain recombines TRBV5-6 with TRBJ2-1, with D perhaps matching TRBD1 (6 bases). Material: peripheral blood. The chain's CDR3 is CASSPLKAGASYNEQFF. The CDR3 nucleotides read TGTGCCAGCAGCCCGCTAAAAGCAGGGGCCTCCTACAATGAGCAGTTCTTC.